This T cell receptor beta chain was retrieved from a study of response to subunit inactivated influenza vaccine listed by TCRdb under 2018. For the wider study: Deep quantitative T cell receptor repertoire profiling was used in the study to track responses to a trivalent subunit inactivated influenza vaccine.

This specimen's time point label, per the study, means: 45 days after influenza vaccine administration. What the work shows at the level of the full study, not this receptor alone: It was suggested by the authors that each seasonal influenza vaccination may recruit only a limited number of new T cells.

This clonotype was recorded at least ten times. Its antigen specificity is not known. No much larger clone exists at a distance of one base, and base qualities are not known. Libraries came from RT-PCR. The sequencing machine was an Illumina HiSeq 2500. TCRdb reprocessing: public reads trimmed at Q25 with fastp, clones called with MiXCR, in-frame beta chains kept. Under each unique CDR3 protein, matching rows form one entry showing the most common genes and DNA. For this sample the table gives fewer than 650,000 distinct CDR3 sequences, of which around 13% were detected only once. 10% to 15% of the sample is held by the ten biggest clonotypes. CDR1 is given as SGHVS and CDR2 as FQNEAQ, both from the germline V gene. The CDR3 runs 17 residues from the cysteine to the phenylalanine. Just the 51-base CDR3 DNA is kept, in frame starting at base 1. V gives up 1 base and J gives up 5 bases, and the segment between their germline ends measures 17 bases.

The source is a man aged 45-65 years who received an inactivated influenza vaccine. Donor details come from another sample of the same person, matched by shared clones. Sequencing was performed on PBMCs from blood, taken about 40 days after vaccination. The sequence links TRBV7-8 to TRBJ2-2; the D gene cannot be resolved reliably. The base sequence is TGTGCCAGCAGCTTAGTATCGACACCCGCTGAGACCGGGGAGCTGTTTTTT. This encodes CASSLVSTPAETGELFF.